This T cell receptor (beta chain) was captured in a study of OX40 agonist ivuxolimab in advanced cancers. About the full investigation: Ivuxolimab was a fully human IgG2 agonistic monoclonal antibody targeting the costimulatory receptor OX40 (CD134). Intravenous ivuxolimab was administered to patients every 2 weeks at six dose levels: 0.01, 0.1, 0.3, 1.5, 3 and 10 mg/kg. Of the 50 to 55 patients in dose escalation, some 20 had hepatocellular carcinoma, some 15 had melanoma, 9 had renal cell carcinoma and 9 had head and neck cancer. The dose-escalation cohort was about 83% male with a mean age of about 60 years, ranging from roughly 20 to 80. Patients were allowed to have had prior anti-PD-1, anti-PD-L1 or anti-CTLA-4 therapy, and 40% to 45% of the dose-escalation patients had previously received checkpoint inhibitors. Partial responses were achieved by three dose-escalation patients, of whom one had hepatocellular carcinoma and two had cutaneous melanoma. The purpose of peripheral TCRbeta sequencing was to test whether ivuxolimab changed TCR sequence diversity and led to clonal T-cell expansion. The paper reports the monotherapy dose-escalation portion (N of about 56 patients) of the phase I ivuxolimab trial.

The trial excluded patients who had a history of autoimmune disease or who were on systemic immunosuppression. Peripheral blood for TCR sequencing was drawn from every dose cohort at baseline, at cycle 4 day 1 and at cycle 7 day 1. Samples came from an open-label, multicenter, first-in-human phase I dose-escalation trial of ivuxolimab. The trial enrolled adults with locally advanced or metastatic head and neck squamous cell, hepatocellular, melanoma or renal cell carcinoma. Before TCR sequencing, CD4+ and CD8+ T cells were separately sorted from peripheral blood. Ends trimmed: V by 6 bases, J by 3 bases; bases unmatched to a gene: 10. The CDR3, from cysteine to phenylalanine, totals 16 residues. The sequence is cut down to CDR3 DNA, 48 bases in frame from base 1. CDR1 GTSNPN and CDR2 SVGIG are derived from the germline V gene (reference sequence). Turning to this clone: This receptor's antigen is unknown. No clone much larger than this one lies a single base away; base qualities are absent.

Summary of the overall study and its limitations: Partial responders in the 0.1-3.0 mg/kg groups had among the lowest normalized peripheral clonal expansion, especially among CD8+ T cells. Low levels of normalized T-cell clonal expansion were also seen in some patients who did not respond. On average, CD8+ T cells showed more expanded clones than CD4+ T cells after ivuxolimab. At doses from 0.1 to 3.0 mg/kg, clonal expansion was seen in both CD4+ and CD8+ blood T cells between baseline and week 6. The antigen specificity of the peripheral T cells that underwent clonal expansion was not determined.

To sequence the TCRbeta CDR3 region, genomic DNA was isolated from the sorted cells. The immunoSEQ Assay was used for sequencing of TCRbeta CDR3 regions. TCRdb provides this immuneACCESS table in a form limited to in-frame rearrangements. Some clones are lacking; in checked studies, under half of them reflect an unresolved V gene, and why the rest are absent is not known. In this sample the table shows 75,000 to 100,000 clones, roughly 91% of which occur a single time. The ten biggest clones cover approximately 0.7% of the sample. The sequence was obtained from an adult with an advanced solid tumor such as melanoma, head and neck, liver or kidney cancer. Sequencing was performed on CD4+ or CD8+ T cells sorted from blood, taken in a trial of the OX40 agonist ivuxolimab. The sequence links TRBV30 to TRBJ2-3; 12 central nucleotides agree with TRBD2. The nucleotide sequence reads as follows: TGTGCCTGCCTCCGGAGGACTAGCGGGGCGACAGATACGCAGTATTTT. Its product reads: CACLRRTSGATDTQYF.